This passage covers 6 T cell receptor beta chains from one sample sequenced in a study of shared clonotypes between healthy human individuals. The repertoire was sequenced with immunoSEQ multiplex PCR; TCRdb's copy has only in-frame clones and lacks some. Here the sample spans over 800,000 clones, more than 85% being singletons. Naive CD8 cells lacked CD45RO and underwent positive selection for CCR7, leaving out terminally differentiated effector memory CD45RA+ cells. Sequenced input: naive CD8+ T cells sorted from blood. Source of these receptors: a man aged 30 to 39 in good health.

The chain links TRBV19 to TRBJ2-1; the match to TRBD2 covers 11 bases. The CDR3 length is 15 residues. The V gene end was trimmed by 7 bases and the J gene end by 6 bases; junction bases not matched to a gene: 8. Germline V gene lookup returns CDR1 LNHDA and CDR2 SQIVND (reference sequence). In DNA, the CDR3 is TGTGCCAGTATGGAGGTAGCGGGAGGGGGCAATGAGCAGTTCTTC. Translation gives CASMEVAGGGNEQFF.

The CDR3 sequence: CASSQSFRDITYNEQFF. CDR3 in DNA: TGCGCCAGCAGCCAATCGTTTCGGGACATCACTTACAATGAGCAGTTCTTC. The rearrangement joins TRBV4-3 to TRBJ2-1, with TRBD1 as a possible D gene (6 bases). The CDR3 is 17 amino acids. Germline V CDR1 and CDR2: LGHNA, YSLEER. Trimming shortened V by 2 bases and J by 4 bases, and 18 bases separated the two germline ends.

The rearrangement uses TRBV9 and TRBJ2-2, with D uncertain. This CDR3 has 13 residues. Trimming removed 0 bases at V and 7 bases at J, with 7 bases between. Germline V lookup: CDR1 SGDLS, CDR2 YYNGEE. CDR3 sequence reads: CASSVVLDGELFF. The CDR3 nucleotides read TGTGCCAGCAGCGTAGTGCTCGACGGGGAGCTGTTTTTT.

As DNA, the CDR3 is TGTGCCAGCAGCGCTCTAGCGGGGACCTACGAGCAGTACTTC. Protein: CASSALAGTYEQYF. The gene calls are TRBV7-6 and TRBJ2-7; 9 bases are a match to TRBD2. Germline trimming cut 5 bases from V and 2 bases from J; bases unmatched to any gene: 4. CDR3 length: 14 amino acids. Germline loops: CDR1 SGHVS, CDR2 FNYEAQ.

For the CDR3, the DNA is TGTGCCTGGAGTGACACTACAGATACGCAGTATTTT. It is translated as CAWSDTTDTQYF. The chain employs TRBV30 and TRBJ2-3; D not certain. The germline V and J ends were trimmed by 1 base and 3 bases, with 5 bases remaining between them. CDR3 length: 12 amino acids. The germline gives CDR1 GTSNPN, CDR2 SVGIG (reference sequence).

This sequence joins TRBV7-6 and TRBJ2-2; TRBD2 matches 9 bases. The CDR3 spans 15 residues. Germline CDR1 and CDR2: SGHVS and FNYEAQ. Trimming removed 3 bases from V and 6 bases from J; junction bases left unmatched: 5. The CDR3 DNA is TGTGCCAGCAGCTTCTGGCGGGAGGGCCCCGGGGAGCTGTTTTTT. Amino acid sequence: CASSFWREGPGELFF.